One T cell receptor (beta chain) is described in this entry. Its cognate antigen is unknown. The isolated RNA, all of it, was reverse transcribed, so expressed TCRB transcripts were what got sequenced. This table comes from immunoSEQ multiplex PCR, and its TCRdb copy is limited to in-frame clones, with some not included. The sample lists almost 350,000 clones, around 8% occurring once. The data derive from a study of beta chain features in type 1 diabetes. The study's findings and limits: The question left open here concerned HLA type influencing TCRB rearrangement. Patients' naive, central memory and regulatory TCRB repertoires appeared more alike than those of healthy donors.

The CDR3 has 15 residues. Germline V gene data show CDR1 as LNHNV and CDR2 as YYDKDF (reference sequence). Trimming at V came to 3 bases and at J to 6 bases, leaving 9 bases not matched to a gene. This TCR was recovered from a woman between 18 and 29 years old in good health. The V and J genes are TRBV15 and TRBJ2-7; the match to TRBD2 covers 9 bases. The sample was central memory CD4+ T cells from blood. The CDR3 loop reads CATSRRSSGTREQYF. The CDR3 bases are TGTGCCACCAGCAGGAGGTCTAGCGGGACCCGCGAGCAGTACTTC.